These 2 T cell receptor beta chains were all obtained from the same sample, sequenced in a study of blood T cell repertoires in COVID-19. Profiled with immunoSEQ multiplex PCR; TCRdb holds only in-frame clones, not every one. The sample contains about 170,000 clones, around four fifths of which appear only once. Sequenced: peripheral blood. Receptor source: a woman aged 70-85 years with COVID-19, enrolled during active disease.

The chain has TRBV29-1 and TRBJ1-2; possibly TRBD1 for D (6 bases). The V end was cut by 6 bases, the J end by 6 bases, with 17 bases between. The CDR3 is 13 residues long. From germline, CDR1 is SQVTM and CDR2 ANQGSEA. Written as DNA, the CDR3 is TGCAGCGTGGGAGACAGGTTCGGGGATGGCTACACCTTC. This encodes CSVGDRFGDGYTF. The entire variable domain, with the rest obtained from reference TRBV29-1 and TRBJ1-2, is as follows: SAVISQKPSRDICQRGTSLTIQCQVDSQVTMMFWYRQQPGQSLTLIATANQGSEATYESGFVIDKFPISRPNLTFSTLTVSNMSPEDSSIYLCSVGDRFGDGYTFGSGTRLTVV.

The rearrangement links TRBV6-1 to TRBJ2-5; TRBD1 matches 7 bases. The junction had 5 bases not matched to a gene; V was cut back by 2 bases and J by 2 bases. Germline V gene sequence: CDR1 MNHNS, CDR2 SASEGT. This CDR3 region has 15 residues. The chain's CDR3 is CASSEIVRGQETQYF. As DNA, the CDR3 is TGTGCCAGCAGTGAAATAGTCAGGGGGCAAGAGACCCAGTACTTC.